A single sample gave rise to the 3 T cell receptor beta chains below, sequenced in a study of blood T cells in healthy people across ages. Sample-barcoded 5' priming and a J-beta primer mix drove a second PCR of roughly 7 to 11 cycles. TCRdb reanalysed the 5' RACE reads using MiXCR and keeps one entry per CDR3 protein. The sample holds 980,000 or so distinct CDR3 sequences; around 48% are singletons and the top ten take 13%. Sequencing was carried out using blood. The receptors originated from a man under 40 in good health.

This chain joins TRBV5-1 and TRBJ2-2; the D gene is possibly TRBD2 (5 bases). Trimming took 2 bases from V and 5 from J, leaving 19 bases between them. The CDR3 has 17 amino acids. Germline CDR1 SGHRS, CDR2 YFSETQ. CDR3 DNA sequence: TGCGCCAGCAGCTTTGGGAGTAAGGCGGCCTTGACCGGGGAGCTGTTTTTT. Protein sequence: CASSFGSKAALTGELFF.

The rearrangement uses TRBV6-1 and TRBJ1-2, with D tentatively TRBD1 (6 bases). V shed 1 base and J shed 5 bases, with 14 bases lying between them. There are 15 residues in the CDR3. The germline V gene has CDR1 MNHNS and CDR2 SASEGT. The DNA for the CDR3 is TGTGCCAGCAGTGAAGTGTGGACAGTCCATTATGGCTACACCTTC. The encoded protein is CASSEVWTVHYGYTF.

The chain links TRBV5-6 to TRBJ2-2, with TRBD1 as a possible D gene (5 bases). In germline, CDR1 is SGHDT, CDR2 YYEEEE. The CDR3 contains 15 residues. Trimming left V 1 base short and J 5 bases short, with 12 bases between. CDR3 DNA sequence: TGTGCCAGCAGCTTGTTTGGGGCAAGAACCGGGGAGCTGTTTTTT. It specifies CASSLFGARTGELFF.